This T cell receptor beta chain is from a study of early T cells in non-severe SARS-CoV-2 infection. The study's findings and limits: Matching results from VDJdb favored anti-spike CD8 responses, leaving private and CD4 specificities undetected.

In regard to this clonotype: Antigen specificity is unknown.

Individual cDNA molecules received unique molecular identifiers during library preparation. In TCRdb, the 5' RACE reads were re-called with MiXCR into one record per CDR3 protein. The sample consists of some 96,000 distinct CDR3 sequences, more than 13% of them appearing once. V was shortened by 7 bases and J by 3 bases, with 17 bases between the two germline ends. The CDR3 spans 15 residues. Germline-derived CDR1 and CDR2 are SGHTA and FQGNSA. V usage is TRBV7-2 and J usage is TRBJ2-3; D is possibly TRBD1 (5 bases). The clonotype comes from an adult who was a healthcare worker with PCR-confirmed SARS-CoV-2 infection or an uninfected control (not recorded which). Sequencing used whole blood. The CDR3 nucleotides read TGTGCCAGCATCCAAAGGGGTGGGCTAACAGATACGCAGTATTTT. It specifies CASIQRGGLTDTQYF.